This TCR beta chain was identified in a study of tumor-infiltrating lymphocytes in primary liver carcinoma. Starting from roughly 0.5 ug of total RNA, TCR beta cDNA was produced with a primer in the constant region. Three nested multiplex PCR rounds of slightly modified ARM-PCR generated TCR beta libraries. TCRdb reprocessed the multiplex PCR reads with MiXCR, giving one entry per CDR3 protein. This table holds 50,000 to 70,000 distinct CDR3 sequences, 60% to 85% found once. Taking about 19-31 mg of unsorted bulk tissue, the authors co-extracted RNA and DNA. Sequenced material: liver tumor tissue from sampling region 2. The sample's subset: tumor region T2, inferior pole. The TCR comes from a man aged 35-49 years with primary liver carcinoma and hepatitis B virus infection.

Here the CDR3 DNA reads TGTGCCAGCAGGTCGAACACCGGGGGACTGTTTTTT. Encoded protein: CASRSNTGGLFF. The rearrangement links TRBV7-9 to TRBJ2-2; TRBD2 might be the D (6 bases). V lost 6 bases and J 14 bases, leaving 16 bases between the germline ends. The germline V gene encodes CDR1 SEHNR and CDR2 FQNEAQ (reference sequence). The CDR3 runs to 12 residues.